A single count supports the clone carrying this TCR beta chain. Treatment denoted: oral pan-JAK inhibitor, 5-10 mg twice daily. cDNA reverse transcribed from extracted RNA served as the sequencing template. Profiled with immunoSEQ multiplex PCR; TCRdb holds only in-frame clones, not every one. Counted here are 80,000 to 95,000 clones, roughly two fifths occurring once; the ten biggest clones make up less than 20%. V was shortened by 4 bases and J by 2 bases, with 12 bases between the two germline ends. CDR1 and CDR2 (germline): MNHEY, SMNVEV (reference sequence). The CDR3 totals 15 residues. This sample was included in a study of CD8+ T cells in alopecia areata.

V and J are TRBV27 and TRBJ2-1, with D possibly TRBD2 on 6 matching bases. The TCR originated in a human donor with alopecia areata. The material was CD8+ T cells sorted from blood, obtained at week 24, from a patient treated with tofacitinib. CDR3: CASSYSSGPYNEQFF. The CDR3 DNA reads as TGTGCCAGCAGTTATTCCAGCGGGCCCTACAATGAGCAGTTCTTC.